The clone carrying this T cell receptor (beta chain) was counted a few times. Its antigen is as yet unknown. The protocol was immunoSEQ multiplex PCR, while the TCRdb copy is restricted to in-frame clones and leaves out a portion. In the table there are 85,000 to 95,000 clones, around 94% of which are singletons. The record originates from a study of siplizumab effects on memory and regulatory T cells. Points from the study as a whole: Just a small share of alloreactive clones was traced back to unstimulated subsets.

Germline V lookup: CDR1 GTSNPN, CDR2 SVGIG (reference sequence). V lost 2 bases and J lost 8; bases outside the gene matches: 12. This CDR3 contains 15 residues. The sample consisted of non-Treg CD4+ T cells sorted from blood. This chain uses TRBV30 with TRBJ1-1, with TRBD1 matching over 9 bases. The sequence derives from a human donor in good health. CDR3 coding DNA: TGTGCCTGGAGTAATACCCACACAGGGGGCAGGGAAGCTTTCTTT. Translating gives CAWSNTHTGGREAFF.